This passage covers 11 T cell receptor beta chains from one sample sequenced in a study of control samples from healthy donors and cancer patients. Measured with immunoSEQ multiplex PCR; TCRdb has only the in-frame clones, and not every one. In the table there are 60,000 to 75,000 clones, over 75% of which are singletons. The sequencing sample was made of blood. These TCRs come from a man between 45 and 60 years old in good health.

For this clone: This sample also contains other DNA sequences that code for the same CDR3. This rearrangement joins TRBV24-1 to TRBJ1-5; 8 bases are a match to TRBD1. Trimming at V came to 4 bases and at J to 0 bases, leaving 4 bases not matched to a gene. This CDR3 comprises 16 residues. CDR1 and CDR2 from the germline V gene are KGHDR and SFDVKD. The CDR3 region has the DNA TGTGCCACCAGTGACAGGGGGCTGAATAGCAATCAGCCCCAGCATTTT. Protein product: CATSDRGLNSNQPQHF.

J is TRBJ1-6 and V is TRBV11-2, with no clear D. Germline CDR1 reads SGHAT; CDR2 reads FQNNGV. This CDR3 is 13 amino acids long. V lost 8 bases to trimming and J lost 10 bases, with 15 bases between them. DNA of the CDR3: TGTGCCAGCTCTATACAGATTTCCTCACCCCTCCACTTT. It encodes CASSIQISSPLHF.

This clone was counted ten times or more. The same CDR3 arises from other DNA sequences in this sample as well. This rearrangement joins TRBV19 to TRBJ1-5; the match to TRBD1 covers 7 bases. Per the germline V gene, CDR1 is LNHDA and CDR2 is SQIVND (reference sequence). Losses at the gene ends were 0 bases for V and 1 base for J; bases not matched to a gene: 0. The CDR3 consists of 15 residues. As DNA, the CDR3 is TGTGCCAGTAGTATAGACAGGGGGAGCAATCAGCCCCAGCATTTT. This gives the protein CASSIDRGSNQPQHF.

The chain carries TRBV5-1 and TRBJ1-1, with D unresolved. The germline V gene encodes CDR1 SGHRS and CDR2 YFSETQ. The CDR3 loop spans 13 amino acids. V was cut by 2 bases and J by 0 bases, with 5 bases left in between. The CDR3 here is CASSLLVNTEAFF. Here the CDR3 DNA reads TGCGCCAGCAGCTTACTTGTGAACACTGAAGCTTTCTTT.

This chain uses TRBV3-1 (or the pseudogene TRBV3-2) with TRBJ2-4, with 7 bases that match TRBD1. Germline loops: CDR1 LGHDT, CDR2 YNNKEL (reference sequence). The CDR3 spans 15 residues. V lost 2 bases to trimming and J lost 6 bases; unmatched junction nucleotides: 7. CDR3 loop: CASSQSTGHVNIQYF. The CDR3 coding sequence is TGTGCCAGCAGCCAATCGACAGGGCATGTAAACATTCAGTACTTC.

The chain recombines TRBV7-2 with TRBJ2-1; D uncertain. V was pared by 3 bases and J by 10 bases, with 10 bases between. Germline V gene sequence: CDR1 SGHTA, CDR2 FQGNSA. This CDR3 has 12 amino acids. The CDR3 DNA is TGTGCCAGCAGCTTGGAACGTATCGAGCAGTTCTTC. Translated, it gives CASSLERIEQFF.

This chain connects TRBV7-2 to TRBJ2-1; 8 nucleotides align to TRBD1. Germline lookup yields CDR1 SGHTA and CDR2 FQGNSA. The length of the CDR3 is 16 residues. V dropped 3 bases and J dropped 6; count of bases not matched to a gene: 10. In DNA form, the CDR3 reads TGTGCCAGCAGCTTGAGGACAGGGAGCTACGGCAATGAGCAGTTCTTC. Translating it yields CASSLRTGSYGNEQFF.

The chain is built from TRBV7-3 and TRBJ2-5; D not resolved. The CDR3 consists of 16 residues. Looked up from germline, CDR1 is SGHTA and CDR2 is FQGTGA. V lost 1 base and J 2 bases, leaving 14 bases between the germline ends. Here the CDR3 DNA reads TGTGCCAGCAGCTTAAGCGCTGGGATCCTACAAGAGACCCAGTACTTC. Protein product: CASSLSAGILQETQYF.

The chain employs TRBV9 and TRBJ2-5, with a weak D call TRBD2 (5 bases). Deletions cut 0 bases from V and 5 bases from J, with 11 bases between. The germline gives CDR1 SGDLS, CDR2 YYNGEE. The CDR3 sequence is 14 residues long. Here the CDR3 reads CASSVASSGETQYF. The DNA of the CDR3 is TGTGCCAGCAGCGTAGCTAGCAGTGGGGAGACCCAGTACTTC.

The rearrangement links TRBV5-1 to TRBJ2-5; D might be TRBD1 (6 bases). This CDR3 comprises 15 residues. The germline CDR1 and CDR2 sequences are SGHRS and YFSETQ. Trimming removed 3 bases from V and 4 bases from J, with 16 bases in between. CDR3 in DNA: TGCGCCAGCAGCTACCTATTACAGGGAGCAGAGACCCAGTACTTC. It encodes CASSYLLQGAETQYF.

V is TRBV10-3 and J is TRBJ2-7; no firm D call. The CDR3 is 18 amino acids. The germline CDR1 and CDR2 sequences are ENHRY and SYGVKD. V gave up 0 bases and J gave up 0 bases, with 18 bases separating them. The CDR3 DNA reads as TGTGCCATCAGTGAGTCTAGTGTCGGCGGATCCCTCTCCTACGAGCAGTACTTC. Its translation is CAISESSVGGSLSYEQYF.